The 20 T cell receptor beta chains below come from one sample, sequenced in a study of regulatory T cells listed by TCRdb under 2018. These receptors' targets are unknown. What the authors observed across the whole study: Conventional CD4+ T cells from CD3G-deficient patients were enriched for hydrophobic residues at CDR3 positions 6 and 7, suggesting more self-reactive specificities.

Receptors were amplified or captured by the immunoSEQ multiplex PCR assay. For the multiplex PCR, 52 forward TRBV primers and 13 reverse TRBJ primers were used, and amplification bias was corrected with both assay-based and computational methods. TCRdb stores this immuneACCESS table with in-frame sequences only. Part of the clones is absent; in the studies checked, under half of the shortfall reflects unresolved V genes, and no reason is known for the rest. Here the sample has almost 30,000 clones; roughly 90% occur a single time. About 1.4% of the sample goes to the ten largest clones. Sequencing was carried out using conventional CD4+ T cells sorted from blood. The origin of the receptors is a person aged 18 to 35 with CD3G deficiency.

This sequence joins TRBV6-1 and TRBJ2-2; D call uncertain. Trimming took 6 bases from V and 2 from J, leaving 13 bases between them. This CDR3 is 15 amino acids long. CDR1 is MNHNS and CDR2 is SASEGT in the germline V gene. DNA of the CDR3: TGTGCCAGCAGGAGTTTGGGTTTAAACACCGGGGAGCTGTTTTTT. Protein sequence: CASRSLGLNTGELFF.

V gene TRBV7-9 combines with J gene TRBJ2-7; D is undetermined. In germline, CDR1 is SEHNR, CDR2 FQNEAQ (reference sequence). There are 14 residues in the CDR3. V dropped 2 bases and J dropped 0 bases, with 8 bases sitting between them. This CDR3 reads CASSLIPLSYEQYF. The CDR3 DNA follows: TGTGCCAGCAGCTTAATTCCCCTCTCCTACGAGCAGTACTTC.

This chain links TRBV28 with TRBJ2-3; TRBD1 agrees at 7 bases. V lost 7 bases and J lost 3; bases outside the gene matches: 13. Germline loops: CDR1 MDHEN, CDR2 SYDVKM. The CDR3 contains 16 residues. CDR3 nucleotides: TGTGCCAGCAACCCCAGGACAGGTCTAGGGACAGATACGCAGTATTTT. It is translated as CASNPRTGLGTDTQYF.

The table lists this clone with a count of one. Other DNA variants within this sample encode the same CDR3. V usage is TRBV6-1 and J usage is TRBJ2-3; D possibly corresponds to TRBD2 (5 bases). The CDR3 spans 15 residues. The V gene's germline CDR1 is MNHNS and CDR2 SASEGT. V lost 2 bases and J 1 base, leaving 10 bases between the germline ends. The CDR3 coding sequence is TGTGCCAGCAGTGAAAGAAGCGGACGCACAGATACGCAGTATTTT. This codes for CASSERSGRTDTQYF.

The V call is TRBV5-1, the J call TRBJ2-1; D unclear. In germline, CDR1 is SGHRS, CDR2 YFSETQ. The CDR3 totals 15 residues. The germline V and J ends were trimmed by 0 bases and 7 bases, with 14 bases remaining between them. The CDR3 here is CASSLGPNLSNEQFF. The CDR3 region has the DNA TGCGCCAGCAGCTTGGGACCCAATCTTTCTAATGAGCAGTTCTTC.

This rearrangement joins TRBV6-5 to TRBJ1-4; 7 bases align to TRBD1. Trimming took 6 bases from V and 10 from J; bases not matched to a gene: 11. The CDR3 extends over 14 amino acids. Germline CDR1 MNHEY, CDR2 SVGAGI. The CDR3, as DNA: TGTGCCAGCAGACAAGACAGGGTAATCGGAAAACTGTTTTTT. Translating gives CASRQDRVIGKLFF.

This rearrangement joins TRBV28 to TRBJ2-7; 12 bases agree with TRBD1. Germline V gives CDR1 MDHEN, CDR2 SYDVKM. CDR3 size: 16 residues. The trim removed 4 bases at V and 4 bases at J, leaving 8 bases unmatched. The CDR3 DNA reads TGTGCCAGCAGTTCACCCGTGGGACAGGGGGCATACGAGCAGTACTTC. Translated, it gives CASSSPVGQGAYEQYF. The variable domain in full, with the rest retrieved from reference TRBV28 and TRBJ2-7, is DVKVTQSSRYLVKRTGEKVFLECVQDMDHENMFWYRQDPGLGLRLIYFSYDVKMKEKGDIPEGYSVSREKKERFSLILESASTNQTSMYLCASSSPVGQGAYEQYFGPGTRLTVT.

V is TRBV6-1 and J is TRBJ1-5; D possibly corresponds to TRBD1 (5 bases). V lost 3 bases, J lost 6 bases, and 12 bases lay in between. Looked up from germline, CDR1 is MNHNS and CDR2 is SASEGT. The CDR3 sequence is 14 residues long. This CDR3 reads CASSEWGRGQPQHF. Written as DNA, the CDR3 is TGTGCCAGCAGTGAGTGGGGACGGGGTCAGCCCCAGCATTTT.

CDR3 coding DNA: TGTGCCAGCAGATTAGCCGGACAGGGTAGGACTGAAGCTTTCTTT. Translating it yields CASRLAGQGRTEAFF. The J gene is TRBJ1-1, the V gene TRBV6-1; 8 bases agree with TRBD1. CDR1 and CDR2 from the germline V gene are MNHNS and SASEGT. CDR3 length: 15 residues. With 6 bases clipped from V and 5 bases from J, the junction kept 11 bases outside the gene matches.

As for this clone: The junction shows a germline mismatch at one end, possibly a read error. V usage is TRBV10-3 and J usage is TRBJ1-5, with 7 bases matching TRBD1. Germline CDR1 ENHRY, CDR2 SYGVKD. The CDR3 covers 13 residues. The CDR3 region is CAISESKGQLMSF. As DNA, the CDR3 is TGTGCCATCAGTGAGTCGAAGGGACAGCTGATGTCTTTT.

This chain uses TRBV19 with TRBJ2-7; D gene unclear. Germline CDR1 reads LNHDA; CDR2 reads SQIVND (reference sequence). The germline V and J ends were trimmed by 3 bases and 2 bases, with 11 bases remaining between them. The CDR3 is 14 amino acids. CDR3 loop: CASSMTGGTYEQYF. In nucleotides, the CDR3 is TGTGCCAGTAGTATGACGGGCGGCACCTACGAGCAGTACTTC.

The chain has TRBV20-1 and TRBJ1-1; D is ambiguous. The CDR3 is made up of 10 amino acids. With 3 bases removed from V and 11 bases from J, the gap between germline ends came to 10 bases. Germline V gives CDR1 DFQATT, CDR2 SNEGSKA (reference sequence). CDR3 region: CSARVGFAFF. The CDR3 nucleotides are TGCAGTGCTAGGGTAGGGTTCGCTTTCTTT.

V and J are TRBV5-6 and TRBJ2-7; 8 nucleotides match TRBD1. The J segment lost 0 bases and the V segment lost 1 base, leaving 3 bases of the junction unmatched. CDR3 length equals 15 residues. Germline values: CDR1 SGHDT, CDR2 YYEEEE. In DNA form, the CDR3 reads TGTGCCAGCAGCTTGCTTCAGGGGGCCTCCTACGAGCAGTACTTC. Its translation is CASSLLQGASYEQYF.

The chain employs TRBV14 and TRBJ2-3, with TRBD2 matching 7 bases. V gave up 0 bases and J gave up 1 base; unmatched junction bases: 4. CDR3 length: 16 residues. From germline, CDR1 is SGHDN and CDR2 FVKESK. CDR3 in DNA: TGTGCCAGCAGCCAAGATAGACGGGAGGGCACAGATACGCAGTATTTT. As protein: CASSQDRREGTDTQYF.

The count of this clone is one. The chain recombines TRBV28 with TRBJ1-2; the D gene is possibly TRBD1 (6 bases). CDR3 size: 12 residues. CDR1 is MDHEN and CDR2 is SYDVKM in the germline V gene. V lost 5 bases and J lost 8, with 12 bases in between. The CDR3 region has the DNA TGTGCCAGCAGTCGCTACAGGGACGGCTACACCTTC. Translation gives CASSRYRDGYTF.

The J gene is TRBJ2-7, the V gene TRBV5-1, with 10 bases identical to TRBD1. J lost 6 bases, V lost 4 bases, and 4 bases had no gene match. CDR1 SGHRS and CDR2 YFSETQ come from the germline V gene. The CDR3 has 13 residues. Here the CDR3 reads CASSPDRGREQYF. CDR3 DNA sequence: TGCGCCAGCAGCCCAGACAGGGGGCGCGAGCAGTACTTC.

The chain is built from TRBV7-9 and TRBJ2-3; 9 nucleotides match TRBD2. J was trimmed by 4 bases and V by 1 base; bases with no gene match: 3. This CDR3 spans 15 amino acids. Germline CDR1 is SEHNR and CDR2 is FQNEAQ (reference sequence). CDR3 DNA: TGTGCCAGCAGCTTAGTAGCGGGAGTGGCAGATACGCAGTATTTT. This codes for CASSLVAGVADTQYF. Drawing the rest from reference TRBV7-9 and TRBJ2-3, the complete variable domain is DTGVSQNPRHKITKRGQNVTFRCDPISEHNRLYWYRQTLGQGPEFLTYFQNEAQLEKSRLLSDRFSAERPKGSFSTLEIQRTEQGDSAMYLCASSLVAGVADTQYFGPGTRLTVL.

V and J are TRBV7-3 and TRBJ1-3; D uncertain. V lost 0 bases and J lost 0, with 3 bases in between. CDR1 is SGHTA and CDR2 is FQGTGA in the germline V gene. The CDR3 totals 14 residues. CDR3: CASSLTNSGNTIYF. DNA for the CDR3: TGTGCCAGCAGCTTAACAAACTCTGGAAACACCATATATTTT.

The chain combines TRBV27 with TRBJ2-3; D remains ambiguous. Deletions cut 7 bases from V and 0 bases from J, with 11 bases between. The V gene's germline CDR1 is MNHEY and CDR2 SMNVEV (reference sequence). There are 14 residues in the CDR3. The CDR3 DNA reads TGTGCCAGCAACACGCGCTCTAGCACAGATACGCAGTATTTT. It encodes CASNTRSSTDTQYF.

The V gene is TRBV30, the J gene TRBJ1-1; D gene uncertain. The germline V and J ends were trimmed by 2 bases and 2 bases, with 12 bases remaining between them. The CDR3 consists of 14 residues. The germline V gene encodes CDR1 GTSNPN and CDR2 SVGIG (reference sequence). The CDR3 reads CAWSPLTPNTEAFF. CDR3 DNA: TGTGCCTGGAGTCCCTTAACACCCAACACTGAAGCTTTCTTT.